The present entry profiles one TCR beta chain with its context. The antigen remains unidentified. Primers included in the PCR were 60 Vbeta and 13 Jbeta primers. Method: immunoSEQ multiplex PCR; TCRdb's copy keeps in-frame clones and lacks some. Of some 150,000 clones listed, roughly 82% are singletons. The record originates from a study of cytomegalovirus exposure and HLA in healthy donors. General study results and limits: Many donors carried some public TCRs, although rarity characterized most TCR sequences.

Germline V lookup: CDR1 MNHNS, CDR2 SASEGT. V shed 4 bases and J 2 bases; nucleotides not matched to a gene: 2. This CDR3 has 14 amino acids. The sequenced sample was PBMCs. The chain uses TRBV6-1 and TRBJ2-7; 10 positions match TRBD1. This receptor was identified in a woman between 50 and 59 years old in good health and CMV-seropositive. Written as DNA, the CDR3 is TGTGCCAGCAGTGTGGGGACAGGGGCCTACGAGCAGTACTTC. This gives the protein CASSVGTGAYEQYF.